Sequencing of this TCR beta chain was carried out in a study of cytomegalovirus exposure and HLA in healthy donors. Study overall: HLA-typed donors were the source of around 80 million unique TCRs, which an early data release held.

PCR amplification relied on 60 Vbeta primers (plus 13 Jbeta primers). The assay was immunoSEQ multiplex PCR, and TCRdb's table has in-frame clones only and misses some. Found here are 150,000 to 200,000 clones, 75% to 85% of them singletons; the top ten hold roughly 1.5%. General study points: In an earlier analysis, in around 590 donors, most V segments appeared productive either ~90% or ~30% of the time. The authors later found TCR association rates varying by HLA locus, with DRB1 most and HLA-C fewest. It was reported in a later analysis that an Asian-associated ancestry cluster showed fewer N-insertions than the approximately 670-donor mean.

The CDR3 loop spans 17 amino acids. CDR1 SGHTA and CDR2 FQGNSA come from the germline V gene. The V segment lost 1 base and the J segment 2 bases; nucleotides outside the gene matches: 5. A remark on this clone: Its antigen is currently unknown.

This chain connects TRBV7-2 to TRBJ2-5; 12 positions match TRBD2. Sequenced: PBMCs. The receptor was derived from a woman aged 45-60 years in good health and CMV-seronegative. The CDR3 loop is CASSLERLAGEQETQYF. CDR3 DNA sequence: TGTGCCAGCAGCTTAGAAAGACTAGCGGGGGAACAAGAGACCCAGTACTTC.